The entry that follows covers one TCR beta chain sequence. These data are taken from a study of Graves' ophthalmopathy and Graves' hyperthyroidism. Patients were excluded if they had other autoimmune diseases or uncontrolled infections, and likewise if pregnancy or lactation applied. Germline V gene sequence: CDR1 MGHRA, CDR2 YSYEKL. The germline V and J ends were trimmed by 0 bases and 5 bases, with 22 bases remaining between them. CDR3 length: 18 amino acids. RNA transcripts were the template, and TCR beta CDR3 regions were amplified from them. The first-round RT-PCR employed HTBI primers together with the Qiagen OneStep RT-PCR kit. A multiplex PCR was then performed as the second round. From the multiplex PCR reads, TCRdb called clonotypes with MiXCR, one entry per CDR3 protein. Of over a million distinct CDR3 sequences in the sample, about 35% were seen once.

The sequence was obtained from an adult man with Graves' hyperthyroidism. The J gene is TRBJ2-5, the V gene TRBV4-1, with D possibly matching TRBD1 (6 bases). The sequenced material came from peripheral blood or thyroid tissue (not recorded which). The CDR3 loop reads CASSQDWSDRTLPETQYF. The DNA for the CDR3 is TGCGCCAGCAGCCAAGATTGGTCAGACAGGACCCTCCCCGAGACCCAGTACTTC.